The 18 T cell receptor beta chains below come from one sample, sequenced in a study of cytomegalovirus exposure and HLA in healthy donors. Primers: 60 Vbeta forward and 13 Jbeta reverse. TCRdb's table, derived via immunoSEQ multiplex PCR, lists solely in-frame clones and lacks some. The sample records over 120,000 clones, around a tenth being singletons. The source material was PBMCs. The receptors derive from a middle-aged man in good health and CMV-seronegative.

This clone was counted a few times. The chain joins TRBV16 to TRBJ1-5; 10 bases line up with TRBD1. Germline V gene sequence: CDR1 KGHSY, CDR2 FQNENV. Trimming cost V 1 base and J 7 bases; bases outside gene matches: 7. The CDR3 runs to 16 residues. This chain's CDR3 is CASSQLGTGVGQPQHF. In DNA form, the CDR3 reads TGTGCCAGCAGCCAATTGGGGACAGGGGTTGGGCAGCCCCAGCATTTT.

The CDR3 is CAWRDRGLQPQHF. As DNA, the CDR3 is TGTGCCTGGAGGGACAGGGGGCTTCAGCCCCAGCATTTT. V and J are TRBV30 and TRBJ1-5, with 11 nucleotides matching TRBD1. From germline, CDR1 is GTSNPN and CDR2 SVGIG (reference sequence). The V gene end was trimmed by 3 bases and the J gene end by 6 bases; junction bases not matched to a gene: 1. The CDR3 is 13 residues long.

The CDR3 bases are TGTGCCAGTAGTATAGGGTGGACAGCCTCTAACTATGGCTACACCTTC. Translating it yields CASSIGWTASNYGYTF. V is TRBV19 and J is TRBJ1-2; possibly TRBD1 for D (6 bases). Deletions cut 1 base from V and 0 bases from J, with 12 bases between. Germline V gene lookup returns CDR1 LNHDA and CDR2 SQIVND (reference sequence). The CDR3 has 16 amino acids.

As regards this clone: The same CDR3 can be traced to other DNA sequences in this sample. The V gene is TRBV7-2, the J gene TRBJ1-1; 7 positions agree with TRBD1. Germline V gene lookup returns CDR1 SGHTA and CDR2 FQGNSA. V trimming: 4 bases; J trimming: 3 bases; junction bases outside the gene matches: 2. The CDR3 loop spans 13 amino acids. The DNA for the CDR3 is TGTGCCAGCAGCTCACAGGGGTACACTGAAGCTTTCTTT. Protein product: CASSSQGYTEAFF.

The chain couples TRBV6-6 to TRBJ2-3; D not resolved. The length of the CDR3 is 11 residues. V was trimmed by 6 bases and J by 4 bases, leaving 5 bases between them. The germline CDR1 and CDR2 sequences are MNHNY and SVGAGI (reference sequence). The chain's CDR3 is CASRRSDTQYF. The CDR3, as DNA: TGTGCCAGCAGGAGGTCAGATACGCAGTATTTT.

This clone showed up just a few times. V and J are TRBV28 and TRBJ2-7; no clear D. The CDR3 totals 13 residues. V was pared by 5 bases and J by 2 bases, with 10 bases between. Per germline, CDR1 MDHEN and CDR2 SYDVKM. CDR3 in DNA: TGTGCCAGCAGTCCTCAGATTACCTACGAGCAGTACTTC. Its translation: CASSPQITYEQYF.

The V call is TRBV29-1, the J call TRBJ1-2; no clear D. V was pared by 0 bases and J by 4 bases, with 6 bases between. The CDR3 runs 12 residues. The germline CDR1 and CDR2 sequences are SQVTM and ANQGSEA. CDR3 sequence reads: CSVEDKFYGYTF. The DNA for the CDR3 is TGCAGCGTTGAAGATAAATTCTATGGCTACACCTTC.

The table lists this clone with a few counts. The CDR3 region is CASSRDSANYGYTF. CDR3 nucleotides: TGTGCCAGCAGCCGGGACAGTGCTAACTATGGCTACACCTTC. This rearrangement joins TRBV5-4 to TRBJ1-2; 7 bases map to TRBD1. The CDR3 is 14 residues long. Germline V lookup: CDR1 SGHNT, CDR2 YYREEE (reference sequence). The ends lost 4 bases at V and 0 bases at J; junction bases unmatched: 3.

This clone was found a few times. The chain combines TRBV6-4 with TRBJ1-2; D might be TRBD1 (5 bases). There are 15 residues in the CDR3. Germline lookup yields CDR1 MRHNA and CDR2 SNTAGT. The V end was cut by 3 bases, the J end by 3 bases, with 14 bases between. The CDR3 DNA reads TGTGCCAGCAGTGAGGCAGGGTACGGCCACTATGGCTACACCTTC. It translates to CASSEAGYGHYGYTF.

This clone was seen a few times. J is TRBJ2-2 and V is TRBV15; D is ambiguous. V lost 3 bases and J 1 base, leaving 9 bases between the germline ends. CDR1 LNHNV and CDR2 YYDKDF come from the germline V gene (reference sequence). CDR3 length: 15 residues. The CDR3 loop reads CATSSEDKNTGELFF. For the CDR3, the DNA is TGTGCCACCAGCAGTGAGGATAAGAACACCGGGGAGCTGTTTTTT.

This clone came up a few times. V is TRBV19 and J is TRBJ1-5; TRBD1 agrees at 7 bases. Germline V lookup: CDR1 LNHDA, CDR2 SQIVND (reference sequence). The CDR3 totals 14 residues. The junction had 8 bases not matched to a gene; V was cut back by 8 bases and J by 4 bases. CDR3 DNA: TGTGCCAGTGCTGCGGCAGGGGGTAATCAGCCCCAGCATTTT. Its translation is CASAAAGGNQPQHF.

J is TRBJ2-2 and V is TRBV19; D is unresolved. With 6 bases removed from V and 6 bases from J, the gap between germline ends came to 17 bases. This CDR3 region has 15 residues. The germline V gene encodes CDR1 LNHDA and CDR2 SQIVND (reference sequence). The CDR3 loop is CASRVAGLIAGELFF. CDR3 coding DNA: TGTGCCAGTAGGGTGGCAGGTTTAATCGCCGGGGAGCTGTTTTTT.

V usage is TRBV7-3 and J usage is TRBJ2-3; 11 nucleotides agree with TRBD2. The V and J ends lost 6 bases and 2 bases, in that order; junction bases with no gene match: 4. The CDR3 sequence is 15 residues long. The germline V gene encodes CDR1 SGHTA and CDR2 FQGTGA. The CDR3 loop reads CASRLLAGDTDTQYF. The CDR3 nucleotides read TGTGCCAGCAGGTTACTAGCGGGGGACACAGATACGCAGTATTTT.

This sequence joins TRBV5-1 and TRBJ2-1; perhaps TRBD2 as D (6 bases). Between the trimmed V and J ends, which lost 0 bases and 2 bases, there was a span of 9 bases. Germline V gene sequence: CDR1 SGHRS, CDR2 YFSETQ. The length of the CDR3 is 15 residues. The CDR3 DNA sequence: TGCGCCAGCAGCTTGGTAGCGGAACCCTACAATGAGCAGTTCTTC. Protein sequence: CASSLVAEPYNEQFF.

This clone was seen only a few times. The chain recombines TRBV10-3 with TRBJ1-1, with TRBD1 matching 7 bases. Germline loops: CDR1 ENHRY, CDR2 SYGVKD. This CDR3 contains 14 residues. J gave up 7 bases and V 4 bases, and 9 bases lay outside the gene matches. Written as DNA, the CDR3 is TGTGCCATCAGTGGAGCAGGGGGTGGTTATGAAGCTTTCTTT. Its translation: CAISGAGGGYEAFF.

This clone has just a few counts. The chain links TRBV27 to TRBJ1-2, with 8 positions matching TRBD1. The CDR3 is 18 residues long. Germline values: CDR1 MNHEY, CDR2 SMNVEV (reference sequence). J was trimmed by 2 bases and V by 5 bases; bases with no gene match: 16. The CDR3 protein is CASSQRPRDRRINYGYTF. The CDR3 coding sequence is TGTGCCAGCAGTCAAAGGCCCCGGGACAGGCGAATAAACTATGGCTACACCTTC.

Written as DNA, the CDR3 is TGTGCCTACCGGCGGGGCCCTAGCACAGATACGCAGTATTTT. Its translation: CAYRRGPSTDTQYF. J is TRBJ2-3 and V is TRBV30, with D possibly matching TRBD2 (6 bases). CDR1 and CDR2 from the germline V gene are GTSNPN and SVGIG (reference sequence). Trimming stripped 7 bases from V and 0 bases from J, with 14 bases between. The CDR3 length is 14 residues. The full variable domain, completed using reference TRBV30 and TRBJ2-3, is SQTIHQWPATLVQPVGSPLSLECTVEGTSNPNLYWYRQAAGRGLQLLFYSVGIGQISSEVPQNLSASRPQDRQFILSSKKLLLSDSGFYLCAYRRGPSTDTQYFGPGTRLTVL.

This chain joins TRBV5-5 and TRBJ1-1; 8 positions agree with TRBD1. V lost 1 base and J lost 4; bases outside the gene matches: 12. The CDR3 has 17 amino acids. Looked up from germline, CDR1 is SGHKS and CDR2 is YYEKEE (reference sequence). CDR3 loop: CASSLKFLVQGATEAFF. The CDR3 DNA follows: TGTGCCAGCAGCTTGAAATTCTTAGTCCAGGGGGCCACTGAAGCTTTCTTT. The whole variable domain, remainder taken from reference TRBV5-5 and TRBJ1-1, is DAGVTQSPTHLIKTRGQQVTLRCSPISGHKSVSWYQQVLGQGPQFIFQYYEKEERGRGNFPDRFSARQFPNYSSELNVNALLLGDSALYLCASSLKFLVQGATEAFFGQGTRLTVV.